The rows below give T cell receptor beta chains drawn from one sample of a study of blood T cell repertoires in COVID-19. Here immunoSEQ multiplex PCR was the method, and the copy in TCRdb shows in-frame clones only, minus some. The sample has tens of thousands of clones, around 79% seen once; the top ten hold 9.5% to 15%. Sequencing input: peripheral blood. The receptors were gathered from a man at least 80 years old with acute or convalescent COVID-19. Both conserved end residues are part of each CDR3. A D gene is named only where the DNA matches it firmly. Only some rows state a clone size, as once, few, many or a class for expanded clones.

>.|TRBJ1-1|.|TRBV12-5
TGTGCTAGTGCCTGGGAGGGGCTGAACACTGAAGCTTTCTTT
CASAWEGLNTEAFF
>TRBD1|TRBJ2-7|.|TRBV7-9
TGTGCCAGCAGCTTAGAAGACAGGGATGACGAGCAGTACTTC
CASSLEDRDDEQYF
>TRBD1|TRBJ1-2|.|TRBV5-1
TGCGCCAGCAGCACTGGGGACAGTGACTATGGCTACACCTTC
CASSTGDSDYGYTF
>.|TRBJ1-1|.|TRBV6-6
TGTGCCAGCAGTTTCGGACATAAGAACACTGAAGCTTTCTTT
CASSFGHKNTEAFF
>TRBD1|TRBJ2-7|.|TRBV2
TGTGCCAGCAGTGACCCAGGAGGGGACAGGCCCTACGAGCAGTACTTC
CASSDPGGDRPYEQYF
>TRBD1|TRBJ1-2|.|TRBV5-4
TGTGCCAGCAGCTTCGGACAGGGAAAGGGCTATGGCTACACCTTC
CASSFGQGKGYGYTF
>TRBD1|TRBJ1-5|.|TRBV30
TGTGCCTGTTCTACAGGGGTGCGAGGCAATCAGCCCCAGCATTTT
CACSTGVRGNQPQHF
>TRBD1|TRBJ2-4|.|TRBV7-3
TGTGCCAGCAGCGCCGACAGGGGTGGCAAAAACATTCAGTACTTC
CASSADRGGKNIQYF
>TRBD1|TRBJ2-7|.|TRBV5-1
TGCGCCAGCAGCTTGGGAGGGGACAGATACTACGAGCAGTACTTC
CASSLGGDRYYEQYF
>TRBD1|TRBJ1-1|.|TRBV29-1
TGCAGCGTTGCCCGAGGAGGGGGCTTGAACACTGAAGCTTTCTTT
CSVARGGGLNTEAFF
>TRBD2|TRBJ2-2|.|TRBV3-1/TRBV3-2
TGTGCCAGCAGCCAAGATTCGAGCGGGAGCACCGGGGAGCTGTTTTTT
CASSQDSSGSTGELFF
>TRBD1|TRBJ1-4|.|TRBV9
TGTGCCAGCAGCGAGGGACAGTCCTTACCCGCAACTAATGAAAAACTGTTTTTT
CASSEGQSLPATNEKLFF
>.|TRBJ1-5|.|TRBV19
TGTGCCAGTAGCAAAGCCCAGGGGACGGGTAGAAATCAGCCCCAGCATTTT
CASSKAQGTGRNQPQHF
>TRBD2|TRBJ2-5|.|TRBV2
TGTGCCAGCAAGGAGCGGGGGAGACAAGAGACCCAGTACTTC
CASKERGRQETQYF
>TRBD1|TRBJ1-2|.|TRBV6-5
TGTGCCAGCAGTTCATGGACAGGGCAAGAGGGCTACACCTTC
CASSSWTGQEGYTF
>TRBD2|TRBJ2-3|.|TRBV6-5
TGTGCCAGCAGTTACGGTCTAGCGGGCACAGATACGCAGTATTTT
CASSYGLAGTDTQYF
>TRBD2|TRBJ2-7|.|TRBV6-2/TRBV6-3
TGTGCCAGCAGTTACTCCCGGACTAGCGGGGGGGCTTACGAGCAGTACTTC
CASSYSRTSGGAYEQYF
>.|TRBJ2-7|.|TRBV6-5
TGTGCCAGCAGGCCAGGGATCCCTCCCTACGAGCAGTACTTC
CASRPGIPPYEQYF
>TRBD2|TRBJ2-1|.|TRBV6-5
TGTGCCAGCACGGGGGGGCAGGGAAGTTTGAATGAGCAGTTCTTC
CASTGGQGSLNEQFF
>.|TRBJ1-1|once|TRBV11-1
TGTGCCAGCAGCCCAAGGAGGGACACTGAAGCTTTCTTT
CASSPRRDTEAFF
>.|TRBJ1-1|once|TRBV5-5
TGTGCCAGCAGCTTTTGGACAGTCGGCACTGAAGCTTTCTTT
CASSFWTVGTEAFF
>.|TRBJ2-3|.|TRBV9
TGTGCCAGCAGCGTAGGCGGACAGAAAGATACGCAGTATTTT
CASSVGGQKDTQYF
>TRBD1|TRBJ2-1|.|TRBV2
TGTGCCAGCAGCCTCCGGGACAGAAACAATGAGCAGTTCTTC
CASSLRDRNNEQFF
>TRBD2|TRBJ2-7|once|TRBV28
TGTGCCAGCAGTCGGGGGAGGGAATACGAGCAGTACTTC
CASSRGREYEQYF